This T cell receptor beta chain was observed in a study of blood T cell repertoires in COVID-19. Cohorts were based on clinical histories the participants reported. Recovered status in Cohort 3 required two negative PCRs, clearance, or symptom resolution. Libraries were prepared by immunoSEQ multiplex PCR; TCRdb keeps only in-frame clonotypes and omits some of them. Of under 200,000 clones detected, roughly 90% appear once; the ten largest clones hold 6% to 8.5%. With 4 bases removed from V and 0 bases from J, the gap between germline ends came to 16 bases. There are 16 residues in the CDR3. Germline CDR1 SGHRS, CDR2 YFSETQ.

The origin of this receptor is a woman between 45 and 65 years old who had recovered from COVID-19. The genes are TRBV5-1 and TRBJ1-1; D unclear. The sequenced material came from PBMCs or T cells enriched from blood (not recorded which). DNA of the CDR3: TGCGCCAGCAGCCGGGTCCCCGTACTATTGAACACTGAAGCTTTCTTT. Protein product: CASSRVPVLLNTEAFF.